There are a few counts of the clone carrying this T cell receptor (beta chain). Its cognate antigen is unknown. The CDR3 loop spans 14 amino acids. Germline CDR1 is MNHEY and CDR2 is SMNVEV (reference sequence). V was pared by 5 bases and J by 4 bases, with 8 bases of the junction left unmatched. It was template switching that added a universal primer site, and there were unique molecular identifiers on the cDNA. MiXCR, run by TCRdb on the 5' RACE reads, gives a single entry per CDR3 protein. The sample lists roughly 250,000 distinct CDR3 sequences, approximately 7% occurring once. This record comes from a study of identical twins. Study-wide points: Invariant MAIT and iNKT cells could partly confound zero-insertion analyses.

The sample was also linked to a second study, of yellow fever vaccine responses in identical twins.

The V gene is TRBV27, the J gene TRBJ2-7; 7 bases are a match to TRBD1. This sequence originates from a woman aged 18-29 years in good health. Sequencing was done on a sample of memory (CD45RO+) T cells sorted from blood. This CDR3 is CASSPTGVGYEQYF. The CDR3, as DNA: TGTGCCAGCAGTCCTACAGGGGTTGGTTACGAGCAGTACTTC.